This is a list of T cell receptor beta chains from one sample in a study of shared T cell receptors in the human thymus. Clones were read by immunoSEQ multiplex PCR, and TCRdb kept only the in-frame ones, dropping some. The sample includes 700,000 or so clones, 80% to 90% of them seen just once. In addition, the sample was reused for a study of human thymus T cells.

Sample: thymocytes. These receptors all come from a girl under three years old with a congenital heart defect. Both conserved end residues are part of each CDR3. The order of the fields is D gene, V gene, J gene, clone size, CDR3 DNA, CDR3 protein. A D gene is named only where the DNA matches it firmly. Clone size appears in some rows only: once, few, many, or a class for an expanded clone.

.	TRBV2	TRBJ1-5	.	TGTGCCAGCAGTTTGGGAGGGGGACGGATTCAGCCCCAGCATTTT	CASSLGGGRIQPQHF
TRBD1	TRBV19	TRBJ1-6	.	TGTGCCAGTAGTACCGGGCAGGGGGACTCCTATAATTCACCCCTCCACTTT	CASSTGQGDSYNSPLHF
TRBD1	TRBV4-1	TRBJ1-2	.	TGCGCCAGCAGCCAAGCCCGGACAGGGTATGGCTACACCTTC	CASSQARTGYGYTF
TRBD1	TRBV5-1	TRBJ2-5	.	TGCGCCAGCAGCTTGGCCGGGACAGTAAAGACCCAGTACTTC	CASSLAGTVKTQYF
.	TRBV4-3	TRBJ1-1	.	TGCGCCAGCAGCCAAGTAGGGGGGGATGAAGCTTTCTTT	CASSQVGGDEAFF
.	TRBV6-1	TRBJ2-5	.	TGTGCCAGCAGTGAAGGGGACGGGGGATCCCAAGAGACCCAGTACTTC	CASSEGDGGSQETQYF
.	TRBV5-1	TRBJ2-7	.	TGCGCCAGCAGAAACCAGGGGACCTACGAGCAGTACTTC	CASRNQGTYEQYF
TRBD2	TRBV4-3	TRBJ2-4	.	TGCGCCAGCAGCCAAGAGTTAGCGGGGGTAAACATTCAGTACTTC	CASSQELAGVNIQYF
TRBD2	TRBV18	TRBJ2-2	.	TGTGCCAGCTCCCGCAGGTCCGGGACTAGCGATCCCCACCGGGAGCTGTTTTTT	CASSRRSGTSDPHRELFF
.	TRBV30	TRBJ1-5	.	TGTGCCTGGAGCGACGGGTATAGCAATCAGCCCCAGCATTTT	CAWSDGYSNQPQHF
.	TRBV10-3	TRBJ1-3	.	TGTGCCATCAGTGAGTCGAGCACTCAAGGGGGGGTTCGCCGCGGAAACACCATATATTTT	CAISESSTQGGVRRGNTIYF
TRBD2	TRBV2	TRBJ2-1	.	TGTGCCAGCAGTTCCCTAGCGGGGGTGAGCTCCTACAATGAGCAGTTCTTC	CASSSLAGVSSYNEQFF
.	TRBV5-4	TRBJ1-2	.	TGTGCCAGCAGCTTCTCCCGACCTCGGGATGGCTACACCTTC	CASSFSRPRDGYTF
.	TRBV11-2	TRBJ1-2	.	TGTGCCAGCAGCCCACGGGGGGGGCCCCCGGGGGGCTACACCTTC	CASSPRGGPPGGYTF
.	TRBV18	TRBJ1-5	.	TGTGCCAGCTCACCACCTAGGAGGGTCAGGCCTTTACAGCCCCAGCATTTT	CASSPPRRVRPLQPQHF
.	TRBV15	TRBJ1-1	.	TGTGCCACCAGCAGAGACCTATCTCTGACTGAAGCTTTCTTT	CATSRDLSLTEAFF
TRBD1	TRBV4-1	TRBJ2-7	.	TGCGCCAGCAGCCTCGGGACAGGATACTACGAGCAGTACTTC	CASSLGTGYYEQYF
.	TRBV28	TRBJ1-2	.	TGTGCCAGCAGTCGGGTGAACTATGGCTACACCTTC	CASSRVNYGYTF
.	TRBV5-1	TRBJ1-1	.	TGCGCCAGCAGCGTACGGACAGATTCCAAAGCTTTCTTT	CASSVRTDSKAFF
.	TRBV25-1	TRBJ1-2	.	TGTGCCAGCAGTGGCGGTCGGGGGGCGAGACATGGCTACACCTTC	CASSGGRGARHGYTF
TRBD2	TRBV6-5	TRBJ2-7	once	TGTGCCAGCAGTTCCCCGGGGGTAGCGGGGGGTTACGAGCAGTACTTC	CASSSPGVAGGYEQYF
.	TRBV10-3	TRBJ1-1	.	TGTGCCATCAGTGAAGGGGCAGCATTCATGAACACTGAAGCTTTCTTT	CAISEGAAFMNTEAFF
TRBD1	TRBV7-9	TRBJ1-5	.	TGTGCCAGCAGCTTAGAATGGGGCAGGGGGCAGGATCAGCCCCAGCATTTT	CASSLEWGRGQDQPQHF
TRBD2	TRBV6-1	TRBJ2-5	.	TGTGCCAGCAGTGTACGACTTGCAGCGGGGGGGTGGCCACGCCAAGAGACCCAGTACTTC	CASSVRLAAGGWPRQETQYF
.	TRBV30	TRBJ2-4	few	TGTGCCTGGAGTGCAAAGGGGGTCCTCTCTTCCAAAAACATTCAGTACTTC	CAWSAKGVLSSKNIQYF
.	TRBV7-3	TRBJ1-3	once	TGTGCCAGCAGCCACTCCGGGGCTGGAAACACCATATATTTT	CASSHSGAGNTIYF
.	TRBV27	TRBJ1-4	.	TGTGCCAGCAGCCTTTACAGGAGCCATGAAAAACTGTTTTTT	CASSLYRSHEKLFF
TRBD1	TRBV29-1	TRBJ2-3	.	TGCAGCGCCCCGGGACAGGGCAGCACAGATACGCAGTATTTT	CSAPGQGSTDTQYF
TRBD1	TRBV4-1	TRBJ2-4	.	TGCGCCAGCAGCCCACCCTTACGGTACACAGGGGGACTAGCCAAAAACATTCAGTACTTC	CASSPPLRYTGGLAKNIQYF
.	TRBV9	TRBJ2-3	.	TGTGCCAGCAGCGGTTTCGAAGGGGGAGAATTCACAGATACGCAGTATTTT	CASSGFEGGEFTDTQYF
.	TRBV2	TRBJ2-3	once	TGTGCCAGCAGTCTAAGGAGGACTCCCCCTCACACAGATACGCAGTATTTT	CASSLRRTPPHTDTQYF
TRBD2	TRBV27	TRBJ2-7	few	TGTGCCAGCAGTTTTGCGGGGGGGCCCTACGAGCAGTACTTC	CASSFAGGPYEQYF
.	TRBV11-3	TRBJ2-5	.	TGTGCCAGCAGCCTAGTTGCAGGGGAAGAGACCCAGTACTTC	CASSLVAGEETQYF
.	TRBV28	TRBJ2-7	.	TGTGCCAGCAGTTTATTTGACAGTCGGTACGAGCAGTACTTC	CASSLFDSRYEQYF
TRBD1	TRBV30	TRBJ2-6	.	TGTGCCTGGAGCGATACAGGGGCCCCTGGGGCCAACGTCCTGACTTTC	CAWSDTGAPGANVLTF
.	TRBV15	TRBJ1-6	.	TGTGCCACCAGCAGGGAGCGACAGGAGGTCCATAATTCACCCCTCCACTTT	CATSRERQEVHNSPLHF
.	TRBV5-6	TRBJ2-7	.	TGTGCCAGCAGCCCCGACAGAGGCAACTCCTACGAGCAGTACTTC	CASSPDRGNSYEQYF
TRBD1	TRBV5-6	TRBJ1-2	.	TGTGCCAGCAGCCTGGTGACAGGGAGGAGCTATGGCTACACCTTC	CASSLVTGRSYGYTF
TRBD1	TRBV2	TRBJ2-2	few	TGTGCCAGCAAAAAACGGGGGACAGGGGGCACCGGGGAGCTGTTTTTT	CASKKRGTGGTGELFF
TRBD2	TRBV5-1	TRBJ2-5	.	TGCGCCAGCAGCCCGGCGGGGACTAGCGACGAGACCCAGTACTTC	CASSPAGTSDETQYF
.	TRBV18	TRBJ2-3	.	TGTGCCAGCTCGCCTACGGGGGGCTGGGCAGATACGCAGTATTTT	CASSPTGGWADTQYF
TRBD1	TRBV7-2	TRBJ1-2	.	TGTGCCAGCAGCTTTGGGACAGGGAGGGAGGGAAACTATGGCTACACCTTC	CASSFGTGREGNYGYTF
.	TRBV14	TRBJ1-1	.	TGTGCCAGCAGCCTAAGAACCAACGGGGCTTTCTTT	CASSLRTNGAFF
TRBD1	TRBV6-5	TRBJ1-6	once	TGTGCCAGCAGTTACGGCCGGGACAGCTTAAATTCACCCCTCCACTTT	CASSYGRDSLNSPLHF
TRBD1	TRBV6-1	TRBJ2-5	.	TGTGCCAGCAGTGAAGCACGTCAGGCAGGGGGAGAGACCCAGTACTTC	CASSEARQAGGETQYF
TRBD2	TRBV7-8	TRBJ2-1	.	TGTGCCAGCAGCTGGGGACTAGCGGGGTCCCCCTCGTTCTACAATGAGCAGTTCTTC	CASSWGLAGSPSFYNEQFF
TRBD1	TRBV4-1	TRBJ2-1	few	TGCGCCAGCAGGCACGGGACAGGGGACGACAATGAGCAGTTCTTC	CASRHGTGDDNEQFF
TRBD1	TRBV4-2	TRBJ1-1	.	TGTGCCAGCAGCCGGACAGGTACGGGGGCTGAAGCTTTCTTT	CASSRTGTGAEAFF
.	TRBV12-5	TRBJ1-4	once	TGTGCTAGTGGTCACCGAGGGCTGGTAGGAAAACTGTTTTTT	CASGHRGLVGKLFF